This paragraph covers one TCR beta chain sequence. Its antigen is unidentified. The ends lost 5 bases at V and 5 bases at J; junction bases unmatched: 16. The length of the CDR3 is 17 residues. Germline V gene sequence: CDR1 SGHTA, CDR2 FQGNSA. The repertoire was sequenced with immunoSEQ multiplex PCR; TCRdb's copy has only in-frame clones and lacks some. Of about 21,000 clones in the sample, about 89% are singletons; the top ten hold roughly 2.3%. Repertoires were sampled repeatedly during chemoradiotherapy. This sample stems from a study of chemoradiotherapy in HPV16-positive cancers. Study-wide results and limits: For HPV16-positive patients, expanding HPV-responsive T cells associated with longer recurrence-free survival.

The source is a human donor with HPV-associated anogenital cancer. The source was blood, collected from a patient who underwent chemoradiotherapy. V usage is TRBV7-2 and J usage is TRBJ2-5, with 8 bases matching TRBD2. The CDR3 DNA reads as TGTGCCAGCAGCCCCCGAGGGGGTAGCGGGACGCGTGAGACCCAGTACTTC. Encoded protein: CASSPRGGSGTRETQYF.